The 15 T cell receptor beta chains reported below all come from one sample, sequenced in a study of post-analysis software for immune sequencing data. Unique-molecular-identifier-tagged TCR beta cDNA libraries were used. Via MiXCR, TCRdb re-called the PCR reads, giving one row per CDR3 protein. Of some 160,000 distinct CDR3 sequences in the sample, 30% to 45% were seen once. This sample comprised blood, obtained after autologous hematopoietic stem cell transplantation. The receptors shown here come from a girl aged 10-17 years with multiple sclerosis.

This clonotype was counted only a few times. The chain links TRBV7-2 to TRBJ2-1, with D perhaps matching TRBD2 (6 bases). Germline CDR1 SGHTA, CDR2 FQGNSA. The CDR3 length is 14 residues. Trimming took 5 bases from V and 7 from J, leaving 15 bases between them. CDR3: CASSVREAGNEQFF. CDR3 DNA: TGTGCCAGCAGCGTGAGGGAGGCAGGTAATGAGCAGTTCTTC. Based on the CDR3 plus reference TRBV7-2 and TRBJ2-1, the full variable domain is GAGVSQSPSNKVTEKGKDVELRCDPISGHTALYWYRQSLGQGLEFLIYFQGNSAPDKSGLPSDRFSAERTGGSVSTLTIQRTQQEDSAVYLCASSVREAGNEQFFGPGTRLTVL.

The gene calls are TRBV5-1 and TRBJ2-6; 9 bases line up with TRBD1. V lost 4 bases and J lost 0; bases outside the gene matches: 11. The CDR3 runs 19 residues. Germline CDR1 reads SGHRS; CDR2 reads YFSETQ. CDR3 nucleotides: TGCGCCAGCAGCCAGAGACCGGGACAGGGACCCTCTGGGGCCAACGTCCTGACTTTC. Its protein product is CASSQRPGQGPSGANVLTF. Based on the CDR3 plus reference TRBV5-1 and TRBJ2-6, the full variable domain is KAGVTQTPRYLIKTRGQQVTLSCSPISGHRSVSWYQQTPGQGLQFLFEYFSETQRNKGNFPGRFSGRQFSNSRSEMNVSTLELGDSALYLCASSQRPGQGPSGANVLTFGAGSRLTVL.

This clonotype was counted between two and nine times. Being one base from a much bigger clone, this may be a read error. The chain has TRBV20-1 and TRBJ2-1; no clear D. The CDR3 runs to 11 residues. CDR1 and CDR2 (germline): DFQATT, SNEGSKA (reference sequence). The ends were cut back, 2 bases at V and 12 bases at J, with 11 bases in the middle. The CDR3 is CSARPRLAQFF. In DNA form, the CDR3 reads TGCAGTGCTAGACCCCGCTTGGCGCAGTTCTTC.

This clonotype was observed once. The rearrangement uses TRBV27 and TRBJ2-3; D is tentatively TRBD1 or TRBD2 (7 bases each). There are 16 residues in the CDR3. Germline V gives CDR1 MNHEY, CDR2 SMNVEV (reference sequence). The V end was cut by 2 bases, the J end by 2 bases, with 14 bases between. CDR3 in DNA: TGTGCCAGCAGTTTAAAAGCGGGACAGATCACAGATACGCAGTATTTT. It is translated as CASSLKAGQITDTQYF.

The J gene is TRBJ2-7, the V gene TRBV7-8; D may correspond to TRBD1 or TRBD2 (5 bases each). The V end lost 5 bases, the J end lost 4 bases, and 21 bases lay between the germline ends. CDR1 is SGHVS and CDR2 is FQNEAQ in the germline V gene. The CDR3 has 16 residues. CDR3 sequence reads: CASSQGAAAGTYEQYF. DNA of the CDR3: TGTGCCAGCAGCCAAGGGGCGGCGGCAGGGACGTACGAGCAGTACTTC.

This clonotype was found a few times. CDR3 sequence reads: CATSEGQGVETQYF. In DNA form, the CDR3 reads TGTGCCACCAGTGAAGGGCAGGGGGTAGAGACCCAGTACTTC. The rearrangement links TRBV24-1 to TRBJ2-5, with 7 bases matching TRBD1. V trimming: 4 bases; J trimming: 4 bases; junction bases outside the gene matches: 5. Germline loops: CDR1 KGHDR, CDR2 SFDVKD. The CDR3 length is 14 residues.

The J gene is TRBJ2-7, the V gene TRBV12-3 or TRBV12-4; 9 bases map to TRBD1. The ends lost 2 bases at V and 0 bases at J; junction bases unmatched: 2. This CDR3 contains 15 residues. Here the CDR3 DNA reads TGTGCCAGCAGTTTAACAGGGGGCGACTCCTACGAGCAGTACTTC. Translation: CASSLTGGDSYEQYF.

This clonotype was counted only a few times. The CDR3 here is CASSRAGSSYEQYF. DNA of the CDR3: TGTGCCAGCAGCCGGGCGGGCAGCTCCTACGAGCAGTACTTC. The V and J genes are TRBV4-2 and TRBJ2-7; D perhaps matches TRBD2 (5 bases). The CDR3 runs to 14 residues. CDR1 is LGHNA and CDR2 is YNFKEQ in the germline V gene. V dropped 4 bases and J dropped 0 bases, with 10 bases sitting between them.

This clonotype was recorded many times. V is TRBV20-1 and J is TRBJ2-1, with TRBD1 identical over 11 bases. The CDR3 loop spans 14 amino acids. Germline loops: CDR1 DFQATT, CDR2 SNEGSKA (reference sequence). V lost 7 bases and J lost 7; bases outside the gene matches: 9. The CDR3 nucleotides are TGCAGTGTTCCAGGGACAGGGGGGCGGAATGAGCAGTTCTTC. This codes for CSVPGTGGRNEQFF.

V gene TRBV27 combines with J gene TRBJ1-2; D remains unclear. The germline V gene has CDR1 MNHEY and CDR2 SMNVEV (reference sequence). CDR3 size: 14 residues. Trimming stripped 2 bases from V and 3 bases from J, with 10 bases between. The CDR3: CASSLSWRDYGYTF. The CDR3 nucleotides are TGTGCCAGCAGTTTAAGTTGGAGGGACTATGGCTACACCTTC.

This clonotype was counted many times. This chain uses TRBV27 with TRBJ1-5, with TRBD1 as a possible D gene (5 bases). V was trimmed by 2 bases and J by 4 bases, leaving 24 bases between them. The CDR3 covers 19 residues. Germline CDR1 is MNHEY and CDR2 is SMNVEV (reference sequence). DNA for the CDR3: TGTGCCAGCAGTTTAGTTTGGGCAGGGCCTAGGGGCTTTAATCAGCCCCAGCATTTT. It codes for CASSLVWAGPRGFNQPQHF.

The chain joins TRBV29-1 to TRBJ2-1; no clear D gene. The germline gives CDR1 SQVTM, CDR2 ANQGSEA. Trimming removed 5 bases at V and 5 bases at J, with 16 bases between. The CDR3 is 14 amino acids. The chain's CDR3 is CSVTLGTRDNEQFF. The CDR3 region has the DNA TGCAGCGTTACCTTGGGCACTCGGGACAATGAGCAGTTCTTC.

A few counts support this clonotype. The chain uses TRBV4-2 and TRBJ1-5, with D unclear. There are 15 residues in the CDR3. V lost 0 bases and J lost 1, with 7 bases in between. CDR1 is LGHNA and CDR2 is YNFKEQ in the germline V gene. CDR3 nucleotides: TGTGCCAGCAGCCAAGATTTTCAGAGCAATCAGCCCCAGCATTTT. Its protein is CASSQDFQSNQPQHF.

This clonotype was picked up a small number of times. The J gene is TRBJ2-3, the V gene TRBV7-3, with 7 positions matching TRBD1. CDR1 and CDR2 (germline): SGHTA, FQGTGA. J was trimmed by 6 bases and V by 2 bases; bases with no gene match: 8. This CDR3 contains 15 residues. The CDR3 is CASSLRDRVSDTQYF. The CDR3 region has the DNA TGTGCCAGCAGCTTACGTGACAGGGTCTCTGATACGCAGTATTTT. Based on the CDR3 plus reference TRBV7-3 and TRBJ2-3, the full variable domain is GAGVSQTPSNKVTEKGKYVELRCDPISGHTALYWYRQSLGQGPEFLIYFQGTGAADDSGLPNDRFFAVRPEGSVSTLKIQRTERGDSAVYLCASSLRDRVSDTQYFGPGTRLTVL.

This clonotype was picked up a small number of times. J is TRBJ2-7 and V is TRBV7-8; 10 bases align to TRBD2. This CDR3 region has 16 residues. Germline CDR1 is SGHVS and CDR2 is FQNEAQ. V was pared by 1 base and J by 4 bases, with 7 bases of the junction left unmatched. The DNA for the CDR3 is TGTGCCAGCAGCTTAGACGCTAGCGGGAGTTCTTACGAGCAGTACTTC. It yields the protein CASSLDASGSSYEQYF.